This T cell receptor (beta chain) came from a study of human T cells and chemical hapten exposure. At the level of the study: The study lasted roughly 26 weeks, and patients were dosed weekly with diphenylcyclopropenone on the scalp throughout.

Via MiXCR, TCRdb re-called the RACE reads, giving one row per CDR3 protein. The profile covers some 170,000 distinct CDR3 sequences, with 20% to 25% appearing a single time and about 6.7% taken by the ten largest. Germline V gives CDR1 SGHTA, CDR2 FQGNSA. The V segment lost 5 bases and the J segment 8 bases; nucleotides outside the gene matches: 11. The CDR3 is 14 residues long. This clonotype was recorded many times. Regarding time point: patch test 1, 2 weeks after DPC sensitization. Described treatment: therapeutic diphenylcyclopropenone sensitization with weekly scalp DPC. Alopecia patients between 18 and 70 years old and suitable for DPC were used as donors. Total RNA was extracted from unfractionated whole blood.

Source: whole blood, taken in connection with sensitization to the hapten diphenylcyclopropenone (DPC). The clonotype was recovered from a woman between 50 and 59 years old with alopecia areata. Some clones in this sample may be carry-over from other donors' samples. The chain employs TRBV7-2 and TRBJ1-1; 7 positions match TRBD1. The CDR3 here is CASSTGQDPLEAFF. The CDR3 DNA follows: TGTGCCAGCAGCACCGGACAGGATCCCCTCGAAGCTTTCTTT.